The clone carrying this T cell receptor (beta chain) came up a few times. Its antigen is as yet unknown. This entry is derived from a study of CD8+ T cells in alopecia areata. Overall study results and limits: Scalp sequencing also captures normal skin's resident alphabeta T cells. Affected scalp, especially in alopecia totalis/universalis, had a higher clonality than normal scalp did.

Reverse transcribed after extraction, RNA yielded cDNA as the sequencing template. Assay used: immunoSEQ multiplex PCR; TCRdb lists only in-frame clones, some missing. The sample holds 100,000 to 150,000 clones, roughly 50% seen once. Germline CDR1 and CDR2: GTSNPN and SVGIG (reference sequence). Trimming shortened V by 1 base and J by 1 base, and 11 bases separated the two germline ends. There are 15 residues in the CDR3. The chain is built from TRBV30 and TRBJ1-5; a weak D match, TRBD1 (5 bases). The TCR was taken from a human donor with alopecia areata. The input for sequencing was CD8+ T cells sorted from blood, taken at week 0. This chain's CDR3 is CAWSEDTESNQPQHF. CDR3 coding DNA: TGTGCCTGGAGTGAGGACACCGAAAGCAATCAGCCCCAGCATTTT.